This TCR beta chain was recorded in a study of shared clonotypes between healthy human individuals. The V segment lost 1 base and the J segment 1 base; nucleotides outside the gene matches: 7. The germline V gene has CDR1 SGHTA and CDR2 FQGNSA. The CDR3 runs to 19 residues. Sequencing used immunoSEQ multiplex PCR; TCRdb keeps in-frame clones, though not all of them. The sample includes 1.6 million or so clones, more than 95% of them seen just once. The chain has TRBV7-2 and TRBJ2-2, with TRBD2 identical over 12 bases. The receptor comes from a young man in good health. Material: naive CD4+ T cells sorted from blood. As for subset: CD45RA+ positively selected. CDR3 in amino acids: CASSLVLTSGSKNTGELFF. CDR3 DNA: TGTGCCAGCAGCTTAGTCCTGACTAGCGGGAGTAAGAACACCGGGGAGCTGTTTTTT. The complete variable domain, with remaining parts taken from reference TRBV7-2 and TRBJ2-2, reads GAGVSQSPSNKVTEKGKDVELRCDPISGHTALYWYRQSLGQGLEFLIYFQGNSAPDKSGLPSDRFSAERTGGSVSTLTIQRTQQEDSAVYLCASSLVLTSGSKNTGELFFGEGSRLTVL.